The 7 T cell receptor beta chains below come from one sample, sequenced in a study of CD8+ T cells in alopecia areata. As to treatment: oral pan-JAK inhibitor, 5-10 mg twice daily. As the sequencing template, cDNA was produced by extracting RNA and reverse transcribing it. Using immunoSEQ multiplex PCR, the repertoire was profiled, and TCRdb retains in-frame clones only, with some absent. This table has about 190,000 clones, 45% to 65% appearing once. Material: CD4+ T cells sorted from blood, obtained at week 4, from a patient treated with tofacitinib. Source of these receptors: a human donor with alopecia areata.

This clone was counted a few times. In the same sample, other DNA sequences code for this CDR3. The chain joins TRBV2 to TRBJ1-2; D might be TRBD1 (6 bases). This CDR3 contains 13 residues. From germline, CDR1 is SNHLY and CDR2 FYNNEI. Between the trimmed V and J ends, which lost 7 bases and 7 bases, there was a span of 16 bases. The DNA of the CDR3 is TGTGCCAGCAACACAGGGAGGTCGGCTGGCTACACCTTC. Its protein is CASNTGRSAGYTF.

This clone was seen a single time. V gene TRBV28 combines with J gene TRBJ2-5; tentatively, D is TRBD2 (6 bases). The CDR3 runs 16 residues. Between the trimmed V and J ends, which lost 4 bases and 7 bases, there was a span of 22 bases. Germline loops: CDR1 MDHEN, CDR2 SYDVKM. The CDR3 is CASSSFGVGGIGTQYF. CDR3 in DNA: TGTGCCAGCAGTTCCTTCGGCGTCGGCGGGATTGGGACCCAGTACTTC.

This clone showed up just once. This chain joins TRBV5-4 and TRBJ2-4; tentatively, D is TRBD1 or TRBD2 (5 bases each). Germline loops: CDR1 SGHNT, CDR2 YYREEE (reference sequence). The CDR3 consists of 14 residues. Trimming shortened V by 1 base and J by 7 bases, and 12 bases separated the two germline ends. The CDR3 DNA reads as TGTGCCAGCAGCTTGTCGACGGGGCCGAACATTCAGTACTTC. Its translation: CASSLSTGPNIQYF.

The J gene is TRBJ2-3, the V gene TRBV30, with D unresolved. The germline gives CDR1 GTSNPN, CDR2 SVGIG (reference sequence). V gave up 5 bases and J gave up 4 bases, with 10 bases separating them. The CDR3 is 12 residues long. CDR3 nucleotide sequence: TGTGCCTGGGGCGGCCCCCCAGATACGCAGTATTTT. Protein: CAWGGPPDTQYF. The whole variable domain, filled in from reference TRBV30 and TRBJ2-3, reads SQTIHQWPATLVQPVGSPLSLECTVEGTSNPNLYWYRQAAGRGLQLLFYSVGIGQISSEVPQNLSASRPQDRQFILSSKKLLLSDSGFYLCAWGGPPDTQYFGPGTRLTVL.

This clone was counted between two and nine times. The CDR3 spells CASTQGLETQYF. In DNA, the CDR3 is TGTGCCAGCACACAGGGACTGGAGACCCAGTACTTC. V is TRBV7-9 and J is TRBJ2-5, with D tentatively TRBD1 or TRBD2 (6 bases each). Trimming left V 7 bases short and J 5 bases short, with 11 bases between. This CDR3 region has 12 residues. Germline V gene lookup returns CDR1 SEHNR and CDR2 FQNEAQ (reference sequence).

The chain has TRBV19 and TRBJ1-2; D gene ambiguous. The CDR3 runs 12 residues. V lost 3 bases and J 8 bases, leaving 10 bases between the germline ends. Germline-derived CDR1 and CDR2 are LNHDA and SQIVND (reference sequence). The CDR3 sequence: CASSILGSGYTF. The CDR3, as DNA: TGTGCCAGTAGTATCCTTGGGTCCGGCTACACCTTC.

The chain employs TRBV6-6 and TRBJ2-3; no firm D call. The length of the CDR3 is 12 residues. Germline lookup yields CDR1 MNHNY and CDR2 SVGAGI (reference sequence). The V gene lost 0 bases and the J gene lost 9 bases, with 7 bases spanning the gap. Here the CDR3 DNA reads TGTGCCAGCAGTTACTCGGTACTCACGCAGTATTTT. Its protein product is CASSYSVLTQYF.